The rows below give T cell receptor beta chains drawn from one sample of a study of OX40 agonist ivuxolimab in advanced cancers. Sequenced by immunoSEQ multiplex PCR; TCRdb stores in-frame clones only, minus some. Found here are more than 65,000 clones, around 89% of them singletons; the top ten hold roughly 0.59%. This material consisted of CD4+ or CD8+ T cells sorted from blood, taken in a trial of the OX40 agonist ivuxolimab. Every receptor here comes from an adult with an advanced solid tumor such as melanoma, head and neck, liver or kidney cancer. The CDR3 runs from the conserved cysteine through the conserved F or W. The order of the fields is clone size, J gene, D gene, V gene, CDR3 protein, CDR3 DNA. The D gene is left open where the match is weak. The listing skips clone size in some rows; elsewhere it reads once, few, many or a size class.

>.|TRBJ1-2|.|TRBV6-1
CASSPGPRGYGYTF
TGTGCCAGCAGCCCCGGCCCGCGGGGCTATGGCTACACCTTC
>.|TRBJ1-5|.|TRBV28
CASSLRVNQPQHF
TGTGCCAGCAGTTTAAGGGTTAATCAGCCCCAGCATTTT
>.|TRBJ2-5|.|TRBV4-1
CASSRGEWGQETQYF
TGCGCCAGCAGCCGCGGGGAGTGGGGCCAAGAGACCCAGTACTTC
>.|TRBJ1-2|TRBD1|TRBV14
CASSHPTGNGYTF
TGTGCCAGCAGCCACCCGACAGGGAACGGCTACACCTTC
>.|TRBJ2-3|.|TRBV7-6
CASSLGPNTDTQYF
TGTGCCAGCAGCCTCGGACCCAACACAGATACGCAGTATTTT
>.|TRBJ2-7|.|TRBV28
CASSFGGGRSYEQYF
TGTGCCAGCAGTTTTGGCGGGGGCCGTTCCTACGAGCAGTACTTC
>.|TRBJ2-2|TRBD1|TRBV6-6
CASRPGTVDNTGELFF
TGTGCCAGCAGGCCCGGGACAGTTGACAACACCGGGGAGCTGTTTTTT
>once|TRBJ2-1|.|TRBV9
CASSVAGNEQFF
TGTGCCAGCAGCGTAGCAGGTAATGAGCAGTTCTTC
>.|TRBJ1-4|TRBD1|TRBV2
CASRPDRVTNEKLFF
TGTGCCAGCAGACCCGACAGGGTCACTAATGAAAAACTGTTTTTT
>.|TRBJ2-2|.|TRBV6-6
CASRAPGTLLELFF
TGTGCCAGCAGGGCCCCCGGGACACTCTTAGAGCTGTTTTTT
>.|TRBJ2-1|.|TRBV29-1
CSVDNPKGNEQFF
TGCAGCGTGGACAACCCGAAAGGGAATGAGCAGTTCTTC
>.|TRBJ1-1|TRBD1|TRBV5-4
CASRVDRGNTEAFF
TGTGCCAGCAGAGTCGACAGGGGGAACACTGAAGCTTTCTTT
>.|TRBJ1-1|.|TRBV6-1
CASSSMDSNTEAFF
TGTGCCAGCAGCTCAATGGACAGCAACACTGAAGCTTTCTTT
>.|TRBJ2-1|.|TRBV9
CASSVGGVALSNEQFF
TGTGCCAGCAGCGTAGGAGGTGTAGCGTTGAGCAATGAGCAGTTCTTC
>.|TRBJ1-2|.|TRBV2
CASSLTGGGYTF
TGTGCCAGCAGCCTGACAGGTGGTGGCTACACCTTC
>.|TRBJ2-2|.|TRBV6-5
CALGQPNTGELFF
TGTGCCCTTGGACAGCCGAACACCGGGGAGCTGTTTTTT
>.|TRBJ2-5|.|TRBV2
CASSVLAGSRETQYF
TGTGCCAGCAGTGTTTTGGCGGGGTCTCGAGAGACCCAGTACTTC
>.|TRBJ1-1|TRBD1|TRBV5-1
CASSLAGTANTEAFF
TGCGCCAGCAGCTTGGCCGGGACAGCTAACACTGAAGCTTTCTTT
>.|TRBJ1-5|.|TRBV27
CASSLSPNQPQHF
TGTGCCAGCAGTTTGTCTCCTAATCAGCCCCAGCATTTT
>.|TRBJ2-3|.|TRBV13
CASSPLQRATDTQYF
TGTGCCAGCAGCCCTCTCCAGCGGGCCACAGATACGCAGTATTTT
>.|TRBJ2-2|.|TRBV11-3
CASSLDLGGHTGELFF
TGTGCCAGCAGCTTAGATCTAGGGGGGCACACCGGGGAGCTGTTTTTT
>.|TRBJ2-3|.|TRBV18
CASSPRQGTDTQYF
TGTGCCAGCTCACCACGACAGGGCACAGATACGCAGTATTTT
>.|TRBJ2-1|TRBD2|TRBV27
CASTARLASYNEQFF
TGTGCCAGCACCGCTAGACTAGCAAGCTACAATGAGCAGTTCTTC
>.|TRBJ1-1|.|TRBV27
CASSFSGAKAFF
TGTGCCAGCAGTTTTTCAGGGGCCAAAGCTTTCTTT
>few|TRBJ1-6|TRBD1|TRBV5-1
CASSERDRGSPLHF
TGCGCCAGCAGCGAACGGGACAGGGGTTCACCCCTCCACTTT
>.|TRBJ2-1|.|TRBV29-1
CSVVGPPENEQFF
TGCAGCGTTGTTGGACCACCCGAAAATGAGCAGTTCTTC
>.|TRBJ1-5|TRBD1|TRBV6-1
CASSEYLQGLGNQPQHF
TGTGCCAGCAGCGAATATTTACAGGGGTTGGGCAATCAGCCCCAGCATTTT
>.|TRBJ2-5|.|TRBV7-9
CASSLIDRTQYF
TGTGCCAGCAGCTTAATTGACAGGACCCAGTACTTC
>.|TRBJ1-5|.|TRBV5-8
CASSMGVGDQPQHF
TGTGCCAGCAGCATGGGAGTGGGTGATCAGCCCCAGCATTTT
>.|TRBJ2-5|.|TRBV10-3
CAISPGETQYF
TGTGCCATCAGTCCTGGGGAGACCCAGTACTTC
>few|TRBJ1-5|TRBD1|TRBV2
CASSEGTAWGNQPQHF
TGTGCCAGCAGTGAGGGGACAGCATGGGGCAATCAGCCCCAGCATTTT
>once|TRBJ1-4|.|TRBV30
CAWSEVVSEKLFF
TGTGCCTGGAGTGAGGTAGTTAGTGAAAAACTGTTTTTT
>.|TRBJ2-1|.|TRBV5-1
CASSLLGSGAYNEQFF
TGCGCCAGCAGCTTGTTGGGATCGGGGGCCTACAATGAGCAGTTCTTC
>.|TRBJ2-1|.|TRBV5-1
CASSDLPYNEQFF
TGCGCCAGCAGCGATTTACCATACAATGAGCAGTTCTTC
>.|TRBJ1-2|TRBD1|TRBV5-5
CASSLDRALYGYTF
TGTGCCAGCAGCCTGGACAGGGCCCTCTATGGCTACACCTTC
>.|TRBJ2-1|.|TRBV9
CASSVGGSSGWINEQFF
TGTGCCAGCAGCGTAGGGGGATCTTCAGGGTGGATCAATGAGCAGTTCTTC